A single sample gave rise to the 15 T cell receptor beta chains below, sequenced in a study of blood T cell repertoires in COVID-19. Clones were sequenced by immunoSEQ multiplex PCR, and TCRdb holds only the in-frame ones, with some missing. The table records about 190,000 clones, around nine tenths of them present only once. The sequenced material came from peripheral blood. The receptors stem from a woman under 30 who had recovered from COVID-19.

The V and J genes are TRBV3-1 (or the pseudogene TRBV3-2) and TRBJ1-1; TRBD1 aligns across 10 bases. The CDR3 is made up of 16 amino acids. V was pared by 2 bases and J by 3 bases, with 6 bases of the junction left unmatched. Germline values: CDR1 LGHDT, CDR2 YNNKEL (reference sequence). The CDR3 protein is CASSQRPGQGDTEAFF. Here the CDR3 DNA reads TGTGCCAGCAGCCAAAGACCAGGACAGGGGGACACTGAAGCTTTCTTT.

Comment on this clone: A read error may account for a junction end that differs from germline. The chain has TRBV2 and TRBJ1-2; maybe TRBD1 (5 bases). Germline CDR1 SNHLY, CDR2 FYNNEI. The CDR3 loop spans 12 amino acids. CDR3 loop: CASREDSYGYTF. The DNA of the CDR3 is TGTGCCAGCAGGGAAGACAGCTATGGCTACACCTTC.

The rearrangement uses TRBV25-1 and TRBJ1-1; no reliable D call. The CDR3 runs to 12 residues. Germline-derived CDR1 and CDR2 are MGHDK and SYGVNS. The ends were cut back, 3 bases at V and 3 bases at J, with 5 bases in the middle. This chain's CDR3 is CASSDPDTEAFF. The CDR3 coding sequence is TGTGCCAGCAGTGACCCGGACACTGAAGCTTTCTTT.

The chain is built from TRBV5-4 and TRBJ2-2, with TRBD2 identical over 8 bases. Germline assignment: CDR1 SGHNT and CDR2 YYREEE (reference sequence). The CDR3 runs to 13 residues. The trim removed 7 bases at V and 3 bases at J, leaving 2 bases unmatched. Written as DNA, the CDR3 is TGTGCCAGCCCGCGGGGGGACACCGGGGAGCTGTTTTTT. It yields the protein CASPRGDTGELFF.

The V gene is TRBV6-2 or TRBV6-3, the J gene TRBJ2-5; tentatively, D is TRBD1 (6 bases). In germline, CDR1 is MNHEY, CDR2 SVGEGT. This CDR3 region has 16 residues. Deletions cut 0 bases from V and 5 bases from J, with 16 bases between. CDR3 in DNA: TGTGCCAGCAGTTACTCGTGGGGTCCAGGGGAGGAGACCCAGTACTTC. As protein: CASSYSWGPGEETQYF.

The rearrangement uses TRBV3-1 (or the pseudogene TRBV3-2) and TRBJ2-2; possible D gene TRBD1, 5 bases. The CDR3 is 17 amino acids. With 0 bases removed from V and 4 bases from J, the gap between germline ends came to 15 bases. The germline V gene encodes CDR1 LGHDT and CDR2 YNNKEL (reference sequence). In DNA form, the CDR3 reads TGTGCCAGCAGCCAAGATAAGGAATTCAGGGTCACCGGGGAGCTGTTTTTT. Amino acids: CASSQDKEFRVTGELFF.

J is TRBJ2-3 and V is TRBV5-1, with TRBD1 matching 11 bases. This CDR3 is 15 amino acids long. Germline V CDR1 and CDR2: SGHRS, YFSETQ. J gave up 2 bases and V 4 bases, and 3 bases lay outside the gene matches. The CDR3 DNA is TGCGCCAGCAGCGCGGACAGGGGGCCCACAGATACGCAGTATTTT. As protein: CASSADRGPTDTQYF.

V and J are TRBV28 and TRBJ1-2; D not certain. The length of the CDR3 is 11 residues. Germline V CDR1 and CDR2: MDHEN, SYDVKM. Trimming cost V 6 bases and J 6 bases, with 8 bases left between them. DNA of the CDR3: TGTGCCAGCAGCGCCGGGAATGGCTACACCTTC. Its translation is CASSAGNGYTF.

The chain employs TRBV24-1 and TRBJ2-1; 7 bases align to TRBD2. CDR1 is KGHDR, CDR2 SFDVKD, per germline. The trim removed 6 bases at V and 7 bases at J, leaving 17 bases unmatched. The CDR3 sequence is 17 residues long. CDR3 nucleotide sequence: TGTGCCACCAGTCGCGGTGGGGGAGGGCCTGGAAAAAATGAGCAGTTCTTC. This encodes CATSRGGGGPGKNEQFF.

V usage is TRBV7-9 and J usage is TRBJ2-5, with a weak D call TRBD1 (6 bases). V was trimmed by 5 bases and J by 6 bases, leaving 16 bases between them. CDR1 is SEHNR and CDR2 is FQNEAQ in the germline V gene (reference sequence). The CDR3 sequence is 14 residues long. This chain's CDR3 is CASSLDRPTKTQYF. CDR3 nucleotides: TGTGCCAGCAGCCTAGACAGGCCTACCAAGACCCAGTACTTC.

J is TRBJ2-1 and V is TRBV11-3, with a possible D match to TRBD1 (6 bases). Germline CDR1 is SGHNT and CDR2 is YENEEA. This CDR3 region has 13 residues. The V end was cut by 3 bases, the J end by 7 bases, with 10 bases between. CDR3: CASSLNRVNEQFF. DNA of the CDR3: TGTGCCAGCAGCTTGAACAGGGTGAATGAGCAGTTCTTC.

This chain joins TRBV7-9 and TRBJ1-3; 7 bases map to TRBD1. The CDR3 totals 17 residues. Germline V CDR1 and CDR2: SEHNR, FQNEAQ (reference sequence). After removal of 4 bases from V and 3 bases from J, the junction contained 12 bases not matched to a gene. CDR3 residues: CASSSGRQGGYGNTIYF. The CDR3 nucleotides are TGTGCCAGCAGCTCTGGCCGACAGGGAGGATATGGAAACACCATATATTTT.

This clone was seen a single time. The chain links TRBV19 to TRBJ1-5, with TRBD1 matching 9 bases. The CDR3 covers 15 residues. With V trimmed by 7 bases and J by 4 bases, 8 bases remained unmatched. Germline V gives CDR1 LNHDA, CDR2 SQIVND (reference sequence). The CDR3 coding sequence is TGTGCCAGTACCACAGGGACAGGGCAGAATCAGCCCCAGCATTTT. It codes for CASTTGTGQNQPQHF.

This clone was counted between two and nine times. J is TRBJ2-1 and V is TRBV7-9; D gene unclear. Germline CDR1 is SEHNR and CDR2 is FQNEAQ (reference sequence). V shed 6 bases and J shed 5 bases, with 8 bases lying between them. The CDR3 has 12 residues. CDR3 bases: TGTGCCAGCAGTTATCAGGACAATGAGCAGTTCTTC. Encoded protein: CASSYQDNEQFF.

DNA for the CDR3: TGTGCCAGCCTAACTTACGGGACAGGGGGCGAAAAGTCGAGAGACGAGCAGTACTTC. It yields the protein CASLTYGTGGEKSRDEQYF. This rearrangement joins TRBV2 to TRBJ2-7; the match to TRBD1 covers 12 bases. The CDR3 contains 19 residues. Trimming cost V 8 bases and J 5 bases; bases outside gene matches: 22. Germline loops: CDR1 SNHLY, CDR2 FYNNEI. The full variable domain, completed using reference TRBV2 and TRBJ2-7, is EPEVTQTPSHQVTQMGQEVILRCVPISNHLYFYWYRQILGQKVEFLVSFYNNEISEKSEIFDDQFSVERPDGSNFTLKIRSTKLEDSAMYFCASLTYGTGGEKSRDEQYFGPGTRLTVT.